The entry that follows covers one T cell receptor beta chain sequence. This clone has only one observation. Its antigen has not been determined. No clone much larger than this one lies a single base away; base qualities are absent. These data come from a study of PD-1 blockade in classical Hodgkin lymphoma (dated by TCRdb to between 2020 and 2021). Turning to the overall study: Nivolumab dosing was 3 mg/kg intravenously every 2 weeks, continuing until either disease progression or unacceptable toxicity. The study used CyTOF and TCR beta sequencing to define a peripheral blood immune signature of response to PD-1 blockade in classical Hodgkin lymphoma.

V is reduced by 5 bases and J by 9 bases, leaving a spacing of 9 bases between them. From a lookup of the germline V gene, CDR1 and CDR2 are SGDLS and YYNGEE. The cysteine opens and the phenylalanine closes a CDR3 of 11 amino acids. Just CDR3 DNA is preserved here, 33 bases in frame from base 1. Findings and caveats that apply to the study as a whole: Diversity was lower in patients who began nivolumab less than 1 year after ASCT, so these patients were left out of later analyses to avoid confounding by immune reconstitution. Baseline TCR diversity was reported as lower in newly diagnosed patients than in healthy donors, and lower still in relapsed/refractory patients. Trial patients with a complete response had baseline diversity similar to that of newly diagnosed patients, while partial responders and progressors had significantly lower diversity. The study covered only a single clinical trial cohort, and the causes of the repertoire differences, possibly disease activity or prior therapy, were still not defined. CD4+ but not CD8+ TCR diversity rose significantly by C4D1 (p=0.0027 vs p=0.16), most apparent in complete responders (p=0.02).

The Qiagen DNeasy kit was used to extract genomic DNA from unsorted PBMCs and from the negatively selected CD4+ and CD8+ fractions. Using primers that anneal to V and J segments, immunoSEQ multiplex PCR amplified the TCR beta CDR3 regions. A synthetic immune receptor repertoire was used to minimize amplification bias, and remaining bias was computationally removed after sequencing. The published analysis was carried out like this. Repertoire diversity was quantified as the Shannon entropy index using custom Python scripts. Unsorted, CD4+ and CD8+ repertoires were analyzed separately, except for combined analyses in which CD4+ and CD8+ sequences were merged in silico. A clone was considered expanded if an increase in frequency of at least 2-fold after treatment relative to C1D1 was found, and a pseudocount of 0.5 was applied to clones undetected at baseline. Clones with 0 or 1 copy at C1D1 were defined as singleton clones, while clones with 2 or more copies were defined as non-singleton clones. By matching protein sequences in sorted samples from the same patient, clones expanded in unsorted samples were annotated as CD4+, CD8+ or unknown. Wilcoxon tests on paired samples were used to test diversity changes from C1D1 to C4D1. The table was pulled from immuneACCESS by TCRdb, which kept in-frame rearrangements only. Such tables lose some clones; where checked, under half of the loss comes from unresolved V genes, and the rest has no known cause. That table is the source of V, J and clone size, and D and trimming were worked out from the DNA. This sample is represented by 49,000 or so clones; around three quarters of them were singletons. The ten largest clones take up 22% of the sample.

This sample's time point label indicates: cycle 2 day 1 (C2D1) of nivolumab. Every trial patient had relapsed after autologous stem cell transplantation, and cohorts A, B and C differed in prior brentuximab vedotin exposure. The trial cohort was composed of 56 patients with relapsed/refractory classical Hodgkin lymphoma, for whom complete response, partial response or progressive disease was recorded as best overall response. Trial patients were treated with single-agent nivolumab in the multi-cohort phase II CheckMate 205 trial. Best overall response was determined by an independent review committee according to the 2007 International Working Group response criteria. Trial PBMCs were obtained immediately prior to nivolumab initiation (C1D1) and on therapy at cycle 2 day 1 and cycle 4 day 1. After peripheral blood was drawn into 8 mL Vacutainer Cell Preparation Tubes, PBMCs were isolated by centrifugation and then cryopreserved.

Rearrangement joined TRBV9 to TRBJ2-1, with no confident D gene call. Here the sequenced sample was peripheral blood mononuclear cells (PBMCs), taken before the second cycle of nivolumab. This sequence was found in a human donor with classical Hodgkin lymphoma. At the DNA level, the sequence is TGTGCCAGCAGTCAAGGCGCTGAGCAGTTCTTC. This yields the protein CASSQGAEQFF.